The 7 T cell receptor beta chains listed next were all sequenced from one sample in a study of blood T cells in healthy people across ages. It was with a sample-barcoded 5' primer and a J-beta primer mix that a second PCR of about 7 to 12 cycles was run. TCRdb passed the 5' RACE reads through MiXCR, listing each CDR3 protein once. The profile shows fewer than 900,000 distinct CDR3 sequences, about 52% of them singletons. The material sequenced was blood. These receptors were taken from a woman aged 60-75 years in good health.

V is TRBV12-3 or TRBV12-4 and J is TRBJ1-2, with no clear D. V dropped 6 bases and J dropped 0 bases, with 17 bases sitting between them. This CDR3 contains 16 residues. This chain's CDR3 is CASRYGREAPNYGYTF. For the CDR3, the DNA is TGTGCCAGCAGATACGGACGGGAGGCTCCTAACTATGGCTACACCTTC.

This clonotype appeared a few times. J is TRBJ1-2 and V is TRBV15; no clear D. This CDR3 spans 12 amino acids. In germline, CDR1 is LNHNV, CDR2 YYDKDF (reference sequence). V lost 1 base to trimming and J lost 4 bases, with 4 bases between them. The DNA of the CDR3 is TGTGCCACCAGCAGAGTTGCCTATGGCTACACCTTC. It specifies CATSRVAYGYTF. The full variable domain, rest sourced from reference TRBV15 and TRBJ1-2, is DAMVIQNPRYQVTQFGKPVTLSCSQTLNHNVMYWYQQKSSQAPKLLFHYYDKDFNNEADTPDNFQSRRPNTSFCFLDIRSPGLGDTAMYLCATSRVAYGYTFGSGTRLTVV.

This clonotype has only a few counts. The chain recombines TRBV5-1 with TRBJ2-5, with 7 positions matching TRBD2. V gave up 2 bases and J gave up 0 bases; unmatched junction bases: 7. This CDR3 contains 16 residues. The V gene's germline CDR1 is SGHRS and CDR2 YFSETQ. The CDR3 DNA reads TGCGCCAGCAGCTTCGCTAGCGGAGGGAACCAAGAGACCCAGTACTTC. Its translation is CASSFASGGNQETQYF. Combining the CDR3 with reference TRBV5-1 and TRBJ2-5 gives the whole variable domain KAGVTQTPRYLIKTRGQQVTLSCSPISGHRSVSWYQQTPGQGLQFLFEYFSETQRNKGNFPGRFSGRQFSNSRSEMNVSTLELGDSALYLCASSFASGGNQETQYFGPGTRLLVL.

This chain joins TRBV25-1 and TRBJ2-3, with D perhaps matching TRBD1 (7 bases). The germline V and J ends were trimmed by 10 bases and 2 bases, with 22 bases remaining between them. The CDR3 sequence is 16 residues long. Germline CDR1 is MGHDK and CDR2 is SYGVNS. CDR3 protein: CATSERRGQTTDTQYF. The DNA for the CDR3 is TGTGCCACCTCAGAAAGGCGGGGACAGACCACAGATACGCAGTATTTT.

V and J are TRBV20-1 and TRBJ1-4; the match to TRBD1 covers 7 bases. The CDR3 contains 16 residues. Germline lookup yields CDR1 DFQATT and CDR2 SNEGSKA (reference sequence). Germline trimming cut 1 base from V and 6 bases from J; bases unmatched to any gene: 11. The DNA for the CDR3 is TGCAGTGCTAGAGTGGGACAGACTTTCCAACATGAAAAACTGTTTTTT. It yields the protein CSARVGQTFQHEKLFF.

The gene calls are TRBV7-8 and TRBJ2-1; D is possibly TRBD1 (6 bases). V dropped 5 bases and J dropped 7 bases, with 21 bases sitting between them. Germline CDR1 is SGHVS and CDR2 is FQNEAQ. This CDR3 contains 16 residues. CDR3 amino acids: CASSEIEQQGKNEQFF. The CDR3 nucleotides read TGTGCCAGCAGCGAAATCGAGCAACAGGGAAAAAATGAGCAGTTCTTC.

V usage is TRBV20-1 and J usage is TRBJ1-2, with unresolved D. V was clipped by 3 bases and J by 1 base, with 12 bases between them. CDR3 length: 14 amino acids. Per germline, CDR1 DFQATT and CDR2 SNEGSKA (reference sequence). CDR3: CSASVRGFNYGYTF. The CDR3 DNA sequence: TGCAGTGCTAGTGTGCGGGGATTTAACTATGGCTACACCTTC.